This T cell receptor beta chain is from a study of T cell repertoires in chronic hepatitis B (dated by TCRdb to about 2019). This clone was recorded only once. No antigen is known for it. Base qualities are not recorded, but no much larger clone differs from it by a single base. Libraries were made using the immunoSEQ multiplex PCR assay. TCRdb limited this immuneACCESS table to in-frame rearrangements with V and J called. A share of clones is missing; checked studies link under half to unresolved V genes, and the rest is unexplained. Within this sample are 450 to 600 clones, with approximately 80% of them counted one time only. In total, the top ten clones hold around 19% of the sample. Via the germline V gene, CDR1 is SNHLY and CDR2 FYNNEI. Unmatched junction bases come to 10, with V trimmed by 6 bases and J by 7 bases. Counted from cysteine to phenylalanine, this CDR3 has 16 amino acids. Of all the DNA, just the CDR3 is kept, 48 bases in frame from base 1.

The sequencing input was total CD8+ T cells from PBMCs. The clonotype was recovered from a human donor with chronic hepatitis B virus infection. The chain joins TRBV2 to TRBJ2-1; 12 bases in between match TRBD2. For the CDR3, the sequence is CASRPSGRALWNEQFF. The sequence in DNA is TGTGCCAGCAGACCTAGCGGGAGGGCCCTTTGGAATGAGCAGTTCTTC.